Sequencing of this T cell receptor (beta chain) was carried out in a study of blood T cell repertoires in COVID-19. Whole-study context: The origin of the acute and convalescent COVID-19 samples was the United States, Italy and Spain. The analysed material was cDNA or gDNA that came from T cells, B-cell-depleted T cells, or PBMCs.

Trimming took off 1 base at V and 1 base at J, with 19 bases between the two ends. Germline-derived CDR1 and CDR2 are LGHDT and YNNKEL (reference sequence). The CDR3 is 18 amino acids. Sequencing used immunoSEQ multiplex PCR; TCRdb keeps in-frame clones, though not all of them. The sample lists under 250,000 clones, roughly 84% occurring once. V gene TRBV3-1 (or the pseudogene TRBV3-2) combines with J gene TRBJ2-5; D ambiguous. This receptor was taken from a middle-aged woman who had recovered from COVID-19. Input material: peripheral blood. This CDR3 is CASSQGATLPGSQETQYF. Here the CDR3 DNA reads TGTGCCAGCAGCCAAGGGGCCACTTTACCTGGCTCCCAAGAGACCCAGTACTTC.